Here is one T cell receptor (beta chain) with its context. This sample is drawn from a study of blood T cell repertoires in COVID-19. Across the study: The United States, Italy and Spain were the sources of the acute and convalescent COVID-19 samples. The cDNA or gDNA used as material had been derived from T cells, B-cell-depleted T cells, or PBMCs.

The authors' processing: Reference gene primer amplification gave estimated nucleated cell counts. The data were produced by immunoSEQ multiplex PCR, yet TCRdb's version contains in-frame clones alone and is incomplete. The V and J calls and clone size were taken over from that table, and D and trimming were inferred from the DNA. The sample records about 76,000 clones, over 75% being singletons. The CDR3 loop spans 13 amino acids. The germline V and J ends were trimmed by 5 bases and 2 bases, with 7 bases remaining between them. Germline CDR1 is LGHDT and CDR2 is YNNKEL (reference sequence). The sequenced sample was peripheral blood. The clonotype originates from a man aged 50 to 60 with active COVID-19. The V gene is TRBV3-1 (or the pseudogene TRBV3-2), the J gene TRBJ1-5; maybe TRBD1 (5 bases). In nucleotides, the CDR3 is TGTGCCAGCAGCGGGACTGGCAATCAGCCCCAGCATTTT. As protein: CASSGTGNQPQHF.